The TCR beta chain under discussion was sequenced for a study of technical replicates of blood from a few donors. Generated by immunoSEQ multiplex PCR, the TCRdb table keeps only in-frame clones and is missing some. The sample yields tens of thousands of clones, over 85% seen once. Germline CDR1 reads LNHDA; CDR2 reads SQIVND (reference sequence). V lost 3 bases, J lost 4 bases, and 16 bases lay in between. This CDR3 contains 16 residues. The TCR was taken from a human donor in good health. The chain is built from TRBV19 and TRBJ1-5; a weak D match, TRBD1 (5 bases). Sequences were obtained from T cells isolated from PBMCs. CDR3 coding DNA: TGTGCCAGTAGTATTGGGCAGGGTATCCAAAATCAGCCCCAGCATTTT. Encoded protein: CASSIGQGIQNQPQHF.